This TCR beta chain is from a study of blood T cell repertoires in COVID-19. Study in general: Whether acute or convalescent, the COVID-19 samples came from the United States, Italy and Spain.

Some clones are missing from TCRdb's copy, which holds only in-frame ones; the method was immunoSEQ multiplex PCR. The sample shows 95,000 to 100,000 clones, 60% to 85% of them seen only once. The V end lost 0 bases, the J end lost 8 bases, and 10 bases lay between the germline ends. This CDR3 contains 13 residues. CDR1 MNHEY and CDR2 SVGEGT come from the germline V gene. This rearrangement joins TRBV6-2 or TRBV6-3 to TRBJ1-2; D is unresolved. The sample comprised peripheral blood. This clonotype originated in a woman aged 80 or over with active or convalescent COVID-19. This CDR3 reads CASSYSRASGYTF. In nucleotides, the CDR3 is TGTGCCAGCAGTTACTCGAGGGCGAGCGGCTACACCTTC.